This T cell receptor beta chain was identified in a study of T cell clonality in common variable immunodeficiency. The study, taken as a whole, reports: Compared with healthy controls, CVID subjects showed increased TCRbeta clonality, mostly in about a third.

Germline V gene sequence: CDR1 SGHTA, CDR2 FQGNSA. V lost 5 bases and J 6 bases, leaving 13 bases between the germline ends. The CDR3 totals 13 residues. Comment on this clone: Its antigen is not identified. Read data end 3 residues before the CDR3 end; the end is taken from the germline J gene.

CVID and control samples used equivalent genomic DNA input. This table comes from immunoSEQ multiplex PCR, and its TCRdb copy is limited to in-frame clones, with some not included. The sample is made up of roughly 34,000 clones, none counted only once. Blood samples were heparinized, about 4.5 to 8.5 ml per donor. The TCR originated in a person between 18 and 75 years old in good health. The sample comprised peripheral blood mononuclear cells. The J gene is TRBJ1-2, the V gene TRBV7-2, with TRBD1 as a possible D gene (6 bases). CDR3: CASSRTGFDGYTF. CDR3 DNA (partial): TGTGCCAGCAGCCGCACAGGGTTTGATGGC.